Listed below are T cell receptor beta chains from one sample, sequenced in a study of T-cell memory formation after mild COVID-19. Using its own MiXCR run on the 5' RACE reads, TCRdb lists one record per CDR3 protein. This sample has roughly 86,000 distinct CDR3 sequences, with about 14% found just once. The sample taken for sequencing was PBMCs or a T cell subset sorted from them (not recorded which). All receptors come from a young man who had mild COVID-19 (a few samples of this study predate the infection). Cell type and time point are not known. Each CDR3 is given with its conserved first and last residue. The order of the fields is CDR3 DNA, CDR3 protein, J gene, clone size, D gene, V gene. A D gene is named only where the DNA matches it firmly. Size tells how often a clone was seen (once, few, many) or the class of an expanded clone, and some rows leave it out.

CDR3nt: TGTGCCAGCAGCCAGTGGTCTAGCATCGAGACCCAGTACTTC
CDR3aa: CASSQWSSIETQYF
j_gene: TRBJ2-5
abundance: few
d_gene: .
v_gene: TRBV7-2

CDR3nt: TGTGCCAGCAGCTTAGGTGTCTGGGGGGCGTATGAGCAGTTCTTC
CDR3aa: CASSLGVWGAYEQFF
j_gene: TRBJ2-1
abundance: few
d_gene: .
v_gene: TRBV27

CDR3nt: TGTGCCAGCAGCTACCAAAGGGTGGGGACTGAAGCTTTCTTT
CDR3aa: CASSYQRVGTEAFF
j_gene: TRBJ1-1
abundance: .
d_gene: .
v_gene: TRBV7-9

CDR3nt: TGTGCCAGCAGCGTCGGGACAGGGGTATATGGCTACACCTTC
CDR3aa: CASSVGTGVYGYTF
j_gene: TRBJ1-2
abundance: few
d_gene: TRBD1
v_gene: TRBV7-9

CDR3nt: TGTGCCAGCAGACCCCTAGGGGCAGATACGCAGTATTTT
CDR3aa: CASRPLGADTQYF
j_gene: TRBJ2-3
abundance: .
d_gene: .
v_gene: TRBV27

CDR3nt: TGCAGCGTTGAATACCGGGACAGGGTTAGCGATACGCAGTATTTT
CDR3aa: CSVEYRDRVSDTQYF
j_gene: TRBJ2-3
abundance: .
d_gene: TRBD1
v_gene: TRBV29-1

CDR3nt: TGCGCCAGCAGCCCATTAGGCCGGGGTGAGCAGTTCTTC
CDR3aa: CASSPLGRGEQFF
j_gene: TRBJ2-1
abundance: .
d_gene: .
v_gene: TRBV4-1

CDR3nt: TGCGCCAGCAGCTGGAGGGACAGAAGCTACGACGAGCAGTACTTC
CDR3aa: CASSWRDRSYDEQYF
j_gene: TRBJ2-7
abundance: .
d_gene: .
v_gene: TRBV5-1

CDR3nt: TGTGCCAGCAGCCCACCCCCCATCCAAGAGACCCAGTACTTC
CDR3aa: CASSPPPIQETQYF
j_gene: TRBJ2-5
abundance: few
d_gene: .
v_gene: TRBV7-2

CDR3nt: TGCGCCAGCAGCCAAGATGACAGGGTCTATGGCTACACCTTC
CDR3aa: CASSQDDRVYGYTF
j_gene: TRBJ1-2
abundance: .
d_gene: TRBD1
v_gene: TRBV4-1

CDR3nt: TGCAGTGCTCTCCGGACAGGGACAGGTGAAAAACTGTTTTTT
CDR3aa: CSALRTGTGEKLFF
j_gene: TRBJ1-4
abundance: .
d_gene: TRBD1
v_gene: TRBV20-1